This passage covers 17 T cell receptor beta chains from one sample sequenced in a study of cytomegalovirus exposure and HLA in healthy donors. Vbeta (60) and Jbeta (13) primers were used in the PCR. Clones were sequenced by immunoSEQ multiplex PCR, and TCRdb holds only the in-frame ones, with some missing. The sample shows about 110,000 clones, less than 80% of them seen only once. The sample taken for sequencing was PBMCs. Receptor source: a man aged 25 to 45 in good health and CMV-seronegative.

The chain recombines TRBV30 with TRBJ1-1; D might be TRBD1 (5 bases). Per the germline V gene, CDR1 is GTSNPN and CDR2 is SVGIG (reference sequence). There are 13 residues in the CDR3. V lost 2 bases, J lost 0 bases, and 7 bases lay in between. In nucleotides, the CDR3 is TGTGCCTGGAGTTCAGGGTTGAACACTGAAGCTTTCTTT. It encodes CAWSSGLNTEAFF. Combining the CDR3 with reference TRBV30 and TRBJ1-1 gives the whole variable domain SQTIHQWPATLVQPVGSPLSLECTVEGTSNPNLYWYRQAAGRGLQLLFYSVGIGQISSEVPQNLSASRPQDRQFILSSKKLLLSDSGFYLCAWSSGLNTEAFFGQGTRLTVV.

The rearrangement links TRBV9 to TRBJ2-1, with TRBD2 as a possible D gene (6 bases). The V end lost 4 bases, the J end lost 4 bases, and 15 bases lay between the germline ends. The CDR3 has 15 residues. Germline lookup yields CDR1 SGDLS and CDR2 YYNGEE. The DNA of the CDR3 is TGTGCCAGCAGCATCTCCCGGGACTCTTACAATGAGCAGTTCTTC. Translated, it gives CASSISRDSYNEQFF.

The chain carries TRBV5-1 and TRBJ2-5, with D perhaps TRBD1 (6 bases). Trimming left V 7 bases short and J 5 bases short, with 15 bases between. Per the germline V gene, CDR1 is SGHRS and CDR2 is YFSETQ. This CDR3 is 13 amino acids long. CDR3 DNA sequence: TGCGCCAGCTGCCTGGACAGCTTGGAGACCCAGTACTTC. Amino acid sequence: CASCLDSLETQYF.

The V call is TRBV13, the J call TRBJ2-7, with D possibly TRBD2 on 5 matching bases. Germline CDR1 is PRHDT and CDR2 is FYEKMQ (reference sequence). The CDR3 length is 12 residues. V gave up 2 bases and J gave up 4 bases, with 6 bases separating them. CDR3 sequence reads: CASSLTRYEQYF. In nucleotides, the CDR3 is TGTGCCAGCAGCTTAACTAGGTACGAGCAGTACTTC.

In the case of this clone: The same CDR3 arises from other DNA sequences in this sample as well. The chain links TRBV9 to TRBJ1-2; 8 bases agree with TRBD1. Trimming took 2 bases from V and 1 from J; bases not matched to a gene: 1. The CDR3 consists of 14 residues. Looked up from germline, CDR1 is SGDLS and CDR2 is YYNGEE. The CDR3 DNA reads as TGTGCCAGCAGCGTCGGACAGGGTAACTATGGCTACACCTTC. As protein: CASSVGQGNYGYTF.

The CDR3 DNA reads TGTGCCAGCATTCCGGACAGTTCTATCGTGGGCTACACCTTC. Translation: CASIPDSSIVGYTF. The V call is TRBV2, the J call TRBJ1-2; tentative D call: TRBD1 (6 bases). With 7 bases removed from V and 8 bases from J, the gap between germline ends came to 20 bases. Germline V lookup: CDR1 SNHLY, CDR2 FYNNEI. The CDR3 has 14 residues.

This clone occurred many times. The chain uses TRBV19 and TRBJ1-1; D is uncertain. The CDR3 length is 13 residues. Per the germline V gene, CDR1 is LNHDA and CDR2 is SQIVND (reference sequence). V was pared by 4 bases and J by 6 bases, with 12 bases between. The CDR3 is CASSTGGGPEAFF. CDR3 in DNA: TGTGCCAGTAGTACGGGTGGAGGCCCTGAAGCTTTCTTT. The whole variable domain, filled in from reference TRBV19 and TRBJ1-1, reads DGGITQSPKYLFRKEGQNVTLSCEQNLNHDAMYWYRQDPGQGLRLIYYSQIVNDFQKGDIAEGYSVSREKKESFPLTVTSAQKNPTAFYLCASSTGGGPEAFFGQGTRLTVV.

The chain combines TRBV7-9 with TRBJ1-1, with 7 bases fitting TRBD1. The ends lost 5 bases at V and 0 bases at J; junction bases unmatched: 6. Germline lookup yields CDR1 SEHNR and CDR2 FQNEAQ (reference sequence). The CDR3 sequence is 15 residues long. Here the CDR3 reads CASSPLTGLNTEAFF. The DNA for the CDR3 is TGTGCCAGCAGCCCTTTGACAGGGCTGAACACTGAAGCTTTCTTT.

V is TRBV7-6 and J is TRBJ2-2; D remains unclear. The CDR3 is made up of 14 amino acids. Between the trimmed V and J ends, which lost 1 base and 2 bases, there was a span of 5 bases. Germline lookup yields CDR1 SGHVS and CDR2 FNYEAQ. The CDR3 DNA is TGTGCCAGCAGCTTAGTTATTAACACCGGGGAGCTGTTTTTT. It is translated as CASSLVINTGELFF.

This chain uses TRBV19 with TRBJ1-5; D is uncertain. V dropped 3 bases and J dropped 5 bases, with 5 bases sitting between them. The germline V gene has CDR1 LNHDA and CDR2 SQIVND (reference sequence). The CDR3 sequence is 12 residues long. The CDR3 bases are TGTGCCAGTAGTATTTCAGATCAGCCCCAGCATTTT. This translates into CASSISDQPQHF.

J is TRBJ1-4 and V is TRBV9; 8 nucleotides match TRBD1. The CDR3 sequence is 15 residues long. Germline V gives CDR1 SGDLS, CDR2 YYNGEE. The ends lost 2 bases at V and 5 bases at J; junction bases unmatched: 5. The CDR3 nucleotides are TGTGCCAGCAGCGTGACAGGGGCTGCCAATGAAAAACTGTTTTTT. This codes for CASSVTGAANEKLFF.

This clone was detected only a few times. Germline and junction disagree at one end, which may indicate a read error. The chain recombines TRBV7-9 with TRBJ2-7; the D gene is possibly TRBD1 (6 bases). The CDR3 runs to 12 residues. CDR1 is SEHNR, CDR2 FQNEAQ, per germline (reference sequence). CDR3 sequence: CSSSPQGYEQYF. The CDR3, as DNA: TGTTCCAGCAGCCCACAGGGCTACGAGCAGTACTTC.

V usage is TRBV2 and J usage is TRBJ1-2, with 7 bases fitting TRBD1. Germline loops: CDR1 SNHLY, CDR2 FYNNEI. This CDR3 has 14 residues. J lost 5 bases, V lost 2 bases, and 5 bases had no gene match. As DNA, the CDR3 is TGTGCCAGCAGTGAAACAGGGGTTTGGTATGGCTACACCTTC. Its protein product is CASSETGVWYGYTF.

The J gene is TRBJ2-7, the V gene TRBV4-2, with 14 bases aligning to TRBD2. The CDR3 length is 15 residues. Germline V gene lookup returns CDR1 LGHNA and CDR2 YNFKEQ. The J segment lost 6 bases and the V segment lost 4 bases, leaving 5 bases of the junction unmatched. CDR3 nucleotide sequence: TGTGCCAGCAGCCCGGGACTAGCGGGAGCAGCCGAGCAGTACTTC. It is translated as CASSPGLAGAAEQYF.

CDR3 nucleotides: TGTGCCTGGAGTGTAGGTAGCGGGAGAGGGGAGACCCAGTACTTC. Protein sequence: CAWSVGSGRGETQYF. This rearrangement joins TRBV30 to TRBJ2-5, with 9 bases fitting TRBD2. J was trimmed by 5 bases and V by 0 bases; bases with no gene match: 7. CDR3 length equals 15 residues. Germline V gives CDR1 GTSNPN, CDR2 SVGIG (reference sequence).

The V gene is TRBV4-1, the J gene TRBJ1-2, with 10 bases that match TRBD1. From germline, CDR1 is MGHRA and CDR2 YSYEKL. Trimming cost V 4 bases and J 4 bases; bases outside gene matches: 9. This CDR3 region has 16 residues. The CDR3 sequence: CASSPGTGVVGYGYTF. In DNA form, the CDR3 reads TGCGCCAGCAGCCCAGGGACAGGGGTTGTAGGCTATGGCTACACCTTC.

The rearrangement joins TRBV27 to TRBJ1-4; 8 bases align to TRBD1. The CDR3 length is 15 residues. The germline gives CDR1 MNHEY, CDR2 SMNVEV (reference sequence). J gave up 8 bases and V 3 bases, and 8 bases lay outside the gene matches. As DNA, the CDR3 is TGTGCCAGCAGTTTCGGACAGGGTGGGGGGGAAAAACTGTTTTTT. This sequence encodes CASSFGQGGGEKLFF. The variable domain in full, completed from reference TRBV27 and TRBJ1-4, reads EAQVTQNPRYLITVTGKKLTVTCSQNMNHEYMSWYRQDPGLGLRQIYYSMNVEVTDKGDVPEGYKVSRKEKRNFPLILESPSPNQTSLYFCASSFGQGGGEKLFFGSGTQLSVL.